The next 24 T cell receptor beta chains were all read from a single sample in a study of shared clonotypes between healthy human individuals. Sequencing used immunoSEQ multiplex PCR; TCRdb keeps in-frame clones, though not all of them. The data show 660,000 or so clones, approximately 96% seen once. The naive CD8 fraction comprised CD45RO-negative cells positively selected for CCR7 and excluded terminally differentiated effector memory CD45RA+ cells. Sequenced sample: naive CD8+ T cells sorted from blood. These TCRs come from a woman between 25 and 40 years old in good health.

Written as DNA, the CDR3 is TGTGCCAGCAGTGAAGCGCGTTTTCCGAACACTGAAGCTTTCTTT. Translated, it gives CASSEARFPNTEAFF. V usage is TRBV6-1 and J usage is TRBJ1-1, with D unclear. CDR3 length: 15 amino acids. V gave up 0 bases and J gave up 1 base, with 9 bases separating them. From germline, CDR1 is MNHNS and CDR2 SASEGT.

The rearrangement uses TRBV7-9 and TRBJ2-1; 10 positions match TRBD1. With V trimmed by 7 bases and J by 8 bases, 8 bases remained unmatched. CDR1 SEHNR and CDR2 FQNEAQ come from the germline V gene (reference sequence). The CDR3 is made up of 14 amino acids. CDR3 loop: CASIWDRGVDEQFF. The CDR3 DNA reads TGTGCCAGCATCTGGGACAGGGGTGTGGATGAGCAGTTCTTC.

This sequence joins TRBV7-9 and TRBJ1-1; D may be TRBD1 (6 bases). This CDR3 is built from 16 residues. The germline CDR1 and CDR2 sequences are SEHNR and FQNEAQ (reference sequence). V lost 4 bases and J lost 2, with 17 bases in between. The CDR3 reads CASSSVPWGLNTEAFF. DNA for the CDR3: TGTGCCAGCAGCTCCGTTCCGTGGGGGCTTAACACTGAAGCTTTCTTT.

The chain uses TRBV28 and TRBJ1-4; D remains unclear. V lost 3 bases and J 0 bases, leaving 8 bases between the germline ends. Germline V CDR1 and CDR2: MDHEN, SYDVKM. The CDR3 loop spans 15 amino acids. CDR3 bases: TGTGCCAGCAGTTTGGGGAGCGCAACTAATGAAAAACTGTTTTTT. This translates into CASSLGSATNEKLFF.

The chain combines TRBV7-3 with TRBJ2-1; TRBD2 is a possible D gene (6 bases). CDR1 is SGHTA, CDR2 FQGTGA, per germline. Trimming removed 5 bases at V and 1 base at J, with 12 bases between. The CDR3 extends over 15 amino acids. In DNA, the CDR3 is TGTGCCAGCAGCGTTCTTGGGGGGTCCTACAATGAGCAGTTCTTC. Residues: CASSVLGGSYNEQFF.

For the CDR3, the DNA is TGCGCCAGCAGCGGTAGCGGGAGGGCCTACAATGAGCAGTTCTTC. Translating gives CASSGSGRAYNEQFF. The chain links TRBV10-2 to TRBJ2-1; TRBD2 agrees at 11 bases. The CDR3 runs 15 residues. V gave up 6 bases and J gave up 2 bases; unmatched junction bases: 3. The germline V gene has CDR1 WSHSY and CDR2 SAAADI.

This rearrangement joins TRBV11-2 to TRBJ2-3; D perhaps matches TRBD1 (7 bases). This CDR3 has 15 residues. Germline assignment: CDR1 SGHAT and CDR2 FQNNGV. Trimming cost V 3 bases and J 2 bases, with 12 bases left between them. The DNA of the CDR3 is TGTGCCAGCAGCTTGGAGGGGGCCGACACAGATACGCAGTATTTT. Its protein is CASSLEGADTDTQYF. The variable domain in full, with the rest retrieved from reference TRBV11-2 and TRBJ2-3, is EAGVAQSPRYKIIEKRQSVAFWCNPISGHATLYWYQQILGQGPKLLIQFQNNGVVDDSQLPKDRFSAERLKGVDSTLKIQPAKLEDSAVYLCASSLEGADTDTQYFGPGTRLTVL.

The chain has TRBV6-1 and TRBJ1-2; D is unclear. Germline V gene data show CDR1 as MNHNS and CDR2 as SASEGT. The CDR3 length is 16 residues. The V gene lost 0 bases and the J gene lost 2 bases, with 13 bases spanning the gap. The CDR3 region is CASSEAFWERNYGYTF. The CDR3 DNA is TGTGCCAGCAGTGAAGCCTTTTGGGAGCGAAACTATGGCTACACCTTC.

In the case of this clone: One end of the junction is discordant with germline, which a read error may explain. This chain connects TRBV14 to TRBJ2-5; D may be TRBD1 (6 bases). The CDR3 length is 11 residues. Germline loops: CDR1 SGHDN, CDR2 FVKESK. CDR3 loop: CASSQGITQYF. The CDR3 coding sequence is TGCGCCAGCAGTCAGGGGATCACCCAGTACTTC. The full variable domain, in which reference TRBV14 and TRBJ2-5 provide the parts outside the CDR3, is EAGVTQFPSHSVIEKGQTVTLRCDPISGHDNLYWYRRVMGKEIKFLLHFVKESKQDESGMPNNRFLAERTGGTYSTLKVQPAELEDSGVYFCASSQGITQYFGPGTRLLVL.

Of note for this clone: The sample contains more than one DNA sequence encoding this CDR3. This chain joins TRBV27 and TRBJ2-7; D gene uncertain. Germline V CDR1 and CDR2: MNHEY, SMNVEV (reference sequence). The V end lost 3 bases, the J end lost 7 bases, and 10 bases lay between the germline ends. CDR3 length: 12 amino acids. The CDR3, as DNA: TGTGCCAGCAGTTTCGGGTTAGGGGAGCAGTACTTC. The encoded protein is CASSFGLGEQYF.

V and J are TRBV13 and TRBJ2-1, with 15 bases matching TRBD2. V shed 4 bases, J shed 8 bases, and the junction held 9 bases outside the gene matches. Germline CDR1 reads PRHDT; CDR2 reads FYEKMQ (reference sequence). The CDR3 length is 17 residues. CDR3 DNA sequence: TGTGCCAGCAGCTCCGGACTAGCGGGAGGGGCTTTTTATGAGCAGTTCTTC. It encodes CASSSGLAGGAFYEQFF.

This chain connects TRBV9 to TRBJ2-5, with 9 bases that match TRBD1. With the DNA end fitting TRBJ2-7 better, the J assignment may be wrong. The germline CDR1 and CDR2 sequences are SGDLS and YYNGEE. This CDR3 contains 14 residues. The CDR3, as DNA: TGTGCCAGCAGCTCAGGGGACAGGGCCTACGAGCAGTACTTC. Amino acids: CASSSGDRAYEQYF.

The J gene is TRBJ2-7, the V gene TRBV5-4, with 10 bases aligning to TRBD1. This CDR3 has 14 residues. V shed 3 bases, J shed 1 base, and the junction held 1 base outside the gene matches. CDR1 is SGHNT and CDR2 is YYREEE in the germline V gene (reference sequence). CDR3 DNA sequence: TGTGCCAGCAGCTGGGACAGGGGTTCCTACGAGCAGTACTTC. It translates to CASSWDRGSYEQYF.

The CDR3 DNA is TGTGCCAGCATTCGCACAGGGGCCCTCCTCGAGCAGTACTTC. This encodes CASIRTGALLEQYF. The rearrangement links TRBV28 to TRBJ2-7; TRBD1 matches 7 bases. The CDR3 extends over 14 amino acids. CDR1 MDHEN and CDR2 SYDVKM come from the germline V gene. Trimming removed 7 bases from V and 6 bases from J; junction bases left unmatched: 12.

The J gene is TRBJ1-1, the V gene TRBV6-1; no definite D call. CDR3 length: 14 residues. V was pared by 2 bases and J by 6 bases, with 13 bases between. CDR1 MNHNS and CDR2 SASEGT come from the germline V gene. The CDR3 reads CASSEFGLGAEAFF. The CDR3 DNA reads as TGTGCCAGCAGTGAATTCGGACTGGGTGCTGAAGCTTTCTTT.

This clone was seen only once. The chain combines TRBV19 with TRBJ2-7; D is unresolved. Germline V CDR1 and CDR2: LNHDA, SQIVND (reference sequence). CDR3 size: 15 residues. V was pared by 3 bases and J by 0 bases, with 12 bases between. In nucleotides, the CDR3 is TGTGCCAGTAGTATCGGCTGGGCGGACTCCTACGAGCAGTACTTC. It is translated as CASSIGWADSYEQYF.

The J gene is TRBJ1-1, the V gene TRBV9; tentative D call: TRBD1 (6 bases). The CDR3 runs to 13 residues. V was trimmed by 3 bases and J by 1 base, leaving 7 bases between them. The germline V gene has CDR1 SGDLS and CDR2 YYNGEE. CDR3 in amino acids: CASSAGQNTEAFF. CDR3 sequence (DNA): TGTGCCAGCAGCGCGGGACAGAACACTGAAGCTTTCTTT.

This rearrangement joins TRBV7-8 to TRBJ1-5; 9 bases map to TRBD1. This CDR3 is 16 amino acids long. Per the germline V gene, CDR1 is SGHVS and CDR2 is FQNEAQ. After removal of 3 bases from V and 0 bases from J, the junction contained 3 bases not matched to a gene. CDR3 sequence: CASSFTDRGSNQPQHF. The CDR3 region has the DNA TGTGCCAGCAGCTTTACGGACAGGGGTAGCAATCAGCCCCAGCATTTT.

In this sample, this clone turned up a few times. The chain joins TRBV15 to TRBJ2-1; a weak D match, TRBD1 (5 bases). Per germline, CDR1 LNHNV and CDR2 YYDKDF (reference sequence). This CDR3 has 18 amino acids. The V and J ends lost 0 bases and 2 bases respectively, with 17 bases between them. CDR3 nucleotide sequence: TGTGCCACCAGCAGAGATTGGGGTGGTGCAGGGACCTACAATGAGCAGTTCTTC. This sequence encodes CATSRDWGGAGTYNEQFF.

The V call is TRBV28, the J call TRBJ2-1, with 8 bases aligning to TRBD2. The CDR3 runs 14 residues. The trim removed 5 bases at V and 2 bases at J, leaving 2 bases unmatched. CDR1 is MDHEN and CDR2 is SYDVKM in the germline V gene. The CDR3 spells CASSVSGAYNEQFF. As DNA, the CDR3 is TGTGCCAGCAGTGTTAGCGGGGCCTACAATGAGCAGTTCTTC.

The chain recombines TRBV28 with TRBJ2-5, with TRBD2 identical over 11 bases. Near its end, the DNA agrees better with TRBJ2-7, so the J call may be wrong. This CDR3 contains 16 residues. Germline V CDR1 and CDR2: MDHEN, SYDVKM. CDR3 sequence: CASSLMTSGNSYEQYF. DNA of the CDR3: TGTGCCAGCAGTTTAATGACTAGCGGGAACTCCTACGAGCAGTACTTC.

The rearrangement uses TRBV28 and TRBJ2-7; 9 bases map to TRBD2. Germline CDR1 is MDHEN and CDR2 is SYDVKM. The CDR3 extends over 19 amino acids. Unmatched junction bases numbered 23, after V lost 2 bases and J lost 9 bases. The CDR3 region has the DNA TGTGCCAGCAGTTTACGACAGGAGTTAAATTGGGCTAGCGGGATGGTGCAGTACTTC. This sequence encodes CASSLRQELNWASGMVQYF.

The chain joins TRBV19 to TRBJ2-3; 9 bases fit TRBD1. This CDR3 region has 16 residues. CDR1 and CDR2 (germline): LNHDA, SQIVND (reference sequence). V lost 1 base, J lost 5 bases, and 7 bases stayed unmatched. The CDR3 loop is CASSIGDRGKEDTQYF. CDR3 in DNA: TGTGCCAGTAGTATAGGAGACAGGGGGAAGGAAGATACGCAGTATTTT.

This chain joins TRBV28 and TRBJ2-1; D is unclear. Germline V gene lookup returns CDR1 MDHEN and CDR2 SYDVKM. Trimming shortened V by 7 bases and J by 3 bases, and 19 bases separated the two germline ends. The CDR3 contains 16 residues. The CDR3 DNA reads TGTGCCAGCACCCCGCCCCGGACGGATCTCTACAATGAGCAGTTCTTC. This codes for CASTPPRTDLYNEQFF. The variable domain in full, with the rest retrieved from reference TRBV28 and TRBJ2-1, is DVKVTQSSRYLVKRTGEKVFLECVQDMDHENMFWYRQDPGLGLRLIYFSYDVKMKEKGDIPEGYSVSREKKERFSLILESASTNQTSMYLCASTPPRTDLYNEQFFGPGTRLTVL.